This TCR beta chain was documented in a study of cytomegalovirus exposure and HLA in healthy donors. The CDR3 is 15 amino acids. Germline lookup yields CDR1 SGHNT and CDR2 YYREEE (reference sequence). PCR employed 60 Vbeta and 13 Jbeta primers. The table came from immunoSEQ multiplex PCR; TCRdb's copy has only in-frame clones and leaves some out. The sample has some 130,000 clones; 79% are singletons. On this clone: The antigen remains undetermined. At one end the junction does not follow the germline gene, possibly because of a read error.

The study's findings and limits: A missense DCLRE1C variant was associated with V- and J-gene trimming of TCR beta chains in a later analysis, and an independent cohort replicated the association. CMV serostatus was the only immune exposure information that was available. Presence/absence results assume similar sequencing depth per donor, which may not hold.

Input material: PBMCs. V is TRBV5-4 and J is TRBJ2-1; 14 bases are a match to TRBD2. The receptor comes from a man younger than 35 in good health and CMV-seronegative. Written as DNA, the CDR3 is TGTGCCAGCAGCTCCCGACTAGCGGGAGGGGGTGAGCAGCTCTTC. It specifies CASSSRLAGGGEQLF. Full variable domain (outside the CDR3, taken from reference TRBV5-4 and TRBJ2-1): ETGVTQSPTHLIKTRGQQVTLRCSSQSGHNTVSWYQQALGQGPQFIFQYYREEENGRGNFPPRFSGLQFPNYSSELNVNALELDDSALYLCASSSRLAGGGEQLFGPGTRLTVL.